The present entry profiles one T cell receptor (beta chain) with its context. It has no known antigen specificity. One base away there is no much larger clone; base qualities are not given. The CDR3 regions of human TCRbeta chains were subjected to immunosequencing. In the original analysis: Repertoire TCRs were checked for matches against a reference library of SARS-CoV-2-specific TCRs that had been generated using the MIRA antigen-specificity platform. Breadth was defined as the fraction of unique TCRs that were SARS-CoV-2-associated, and depth was defined as the fraction of total T cells that were SARS-CoV-2-associated. Using the MIRA data, every spike-specific TCR was mapped to the spike region that the TCR reacted to and assigned to either a CD4 or a CD8 class. Log10-transformed breadth and depth values were compared by one-way ANOVA with Sidak's multiple comparisons tests. TCRdb limited this immuneACCESS table to in-frame rearrangements with V and J called. A share of clones is missing; checked studies link under half to unresolved V genes, and the rest is unexplained. V and J calls and clone size are those listed in that table; D and trimming were worked out from the DNA. The sample profile shows some 140,000 clones; 85% to 95% of them were found once. The ten largest clones take up around 2.8% of the sample.

These data originate in a study of T cell responses to AZD1222 COVID-19 vaccine (dated by TCRdb to the early 2020s). About the full investigation: AZD1222 recipients given second doses at about 4 weeks or at about 12 weeks were pooled, since spike-specific TCR depth and breadth were not found to differ between the two schedules. Enrollment into the trials was organized by age into subgroups of 18-55, 56-69 and 70-plus years, and those subgroups contained roughly 150, 30 and 60 TCR-sequenced participants, respectively. TCR sequencing was performed for about 240 trial participants, of whom some 200 were given two doses of AZD1222 and some 25 were given two doses of MenACWY control vaccine. Overall study results and their limits: The 56-69-year group was small, and its depth increase did not reach significance, likely because of low power. Reportedly, almost half of the unique spike-specific TCRs recognized epitopes lying outside the regions that are mutated in the B.1.351 and B.1.1.7 variants. Conclusions about previously exposed vaccinees were limited because only a handful of AZD1222 recipients were SARS-CoV-2 seropositive at baseline. Participants were mostly white British and included more females than males, and it was suggested by the authors that clonal diversity may have been underestimated. Vaccine-associated CD4 TCRs spanned the whole spike protein, with dominant responses in regions 160-218 and 743-854. Because no day 14 peak-response samples were available, the repertoires could be characterized only after the peak T cell response. A significant rise in spike-specific TCR breadth and depth was observed after two AZD1222 doses relative to day 0 and relative to MenACWY recipients.

Reading the label with the study, this specimen's time point is: baseline before first vaccination. Vaccinee samples were obtained from the UK trials COV001 and COV002, which included a single-blind randomized controlled phase 2/3 trial of AZD1222 (ChAdOx1 nCoV-19) in healthy adults. For TCRbeta chain sequencing, PBMC samples were collected from trial participants at day 0 and at day 28 after the second dose. CDR1 MNHEY and CDR2 SMNVEV are derived from the germline V gene (reference sequence). The cysteine opens and the phenylalanine closes a CDR3 of 14 amino acids. Of the read, only the CDR3 DNA is kept; its 42 bases are in frame from base 1. V is trimmed back by 6 bases and J by 5 bases, and the junction contains 7 bases that no gene match accounts for.

This receptor was taken from an adult in good health. The V gene is TRBV27 and the J gene is TRBJ1-2, and TRBD1 matches 9 of the central bases. The sequencing here drew on peripheral blood, taken on day 0 of AZD1222 vaccination. The sequence in DNA is TGTGCCAGCAGGGCAACAGGGGGCGGATATGGCTACACCTTC. This translates into CASRATGGGYGYTF.